The table lists the clone carrying this T cell receptor (beta chain) with a count of one. As yet, its antigen is unknown. Once extracted for a subset, genomic DNA was divided evenly among several immunoSEQ plates. Sequencing was performed with immunoSEQ multiplex PCR; in TCRdb, only in-frame clones are kept and a portion is missing. The sample holds 2 million to 2.5 million clones, 90% to 97% seen once. CDR3 length equals 16 residues. Trimming shortened V by 2 bases and J by 3 bases, and 14 bases separated the two germline ends. The germline CDR1 and CDR2 sequences are SGDLS and YYNGEE. The data are from a study of shared clonotypes between healthy human individuals. The study, taken as a whole, reports: Generation probabilities of non-shared clonotypes were lower (relative to those shared by all four donors). An expected dependence of interdonor clonotype sharing on sequencing depth was noted.

V usage is TRBV9 and J usage is TRBJ2-2; perhaps TRBD2 as D (6 bases). The receptor comes from a man between 18 and 29 years old in good health. Material: naive CD4+ T cells sorted from blood. The sample's subset: CD45RA+ positively selected. CDR3 residues: CASSVGPPGDTGELFF. For the CDR3, the DNA is TGTGCCAGCAGCGTTGGACCTCCGGGGGACACCGGGGAGCTGTTTTTT.